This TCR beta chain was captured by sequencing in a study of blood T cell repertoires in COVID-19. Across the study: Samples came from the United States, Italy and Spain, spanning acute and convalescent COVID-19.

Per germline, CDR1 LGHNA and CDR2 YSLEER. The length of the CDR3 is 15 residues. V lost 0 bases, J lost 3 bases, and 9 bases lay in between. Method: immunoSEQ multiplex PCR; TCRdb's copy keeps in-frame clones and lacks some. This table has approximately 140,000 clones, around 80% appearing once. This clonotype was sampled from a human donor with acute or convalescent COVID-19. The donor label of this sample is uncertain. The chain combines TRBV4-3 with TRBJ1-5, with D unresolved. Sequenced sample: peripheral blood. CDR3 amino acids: CASSQDAGSNQPQHF. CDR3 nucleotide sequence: TGCGCCAGCAGCCAAGATGCGGGTTCCAATCAGCCCCAGCATTTT.